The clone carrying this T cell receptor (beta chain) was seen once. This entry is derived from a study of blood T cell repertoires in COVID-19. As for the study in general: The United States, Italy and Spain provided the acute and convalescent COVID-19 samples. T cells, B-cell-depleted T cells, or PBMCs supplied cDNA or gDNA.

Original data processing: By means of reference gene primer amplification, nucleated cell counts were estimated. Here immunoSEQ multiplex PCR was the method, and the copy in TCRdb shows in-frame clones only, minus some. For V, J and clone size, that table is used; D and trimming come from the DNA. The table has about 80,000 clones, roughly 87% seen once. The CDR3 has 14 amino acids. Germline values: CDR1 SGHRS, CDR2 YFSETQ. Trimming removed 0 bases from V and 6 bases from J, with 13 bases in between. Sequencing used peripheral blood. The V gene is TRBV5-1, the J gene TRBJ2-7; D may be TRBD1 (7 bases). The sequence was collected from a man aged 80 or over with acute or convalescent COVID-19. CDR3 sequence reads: CASSLGQGGGEQYF. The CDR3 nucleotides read TGCGCCAGCAGCTTGGGCCAGGGGGGAGGCGAGCAGTACTTC.